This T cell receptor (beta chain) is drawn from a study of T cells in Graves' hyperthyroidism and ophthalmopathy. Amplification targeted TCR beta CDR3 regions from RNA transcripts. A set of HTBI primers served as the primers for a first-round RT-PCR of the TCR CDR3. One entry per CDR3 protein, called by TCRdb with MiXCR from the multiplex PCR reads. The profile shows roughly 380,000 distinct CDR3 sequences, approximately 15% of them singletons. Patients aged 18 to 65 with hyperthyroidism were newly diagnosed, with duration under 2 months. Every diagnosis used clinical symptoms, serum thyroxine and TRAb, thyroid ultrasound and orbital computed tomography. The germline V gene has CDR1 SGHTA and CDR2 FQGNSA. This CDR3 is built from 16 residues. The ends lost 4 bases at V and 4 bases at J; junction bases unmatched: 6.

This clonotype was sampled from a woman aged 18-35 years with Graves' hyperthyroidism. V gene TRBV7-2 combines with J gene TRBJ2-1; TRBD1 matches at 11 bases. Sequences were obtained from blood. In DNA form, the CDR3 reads TGTGCCAGCAGCTATTTTGGGACAGGGGGTTACAATGAGCAGTTCTTC. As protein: CASSYFGTGGYNEQFF.